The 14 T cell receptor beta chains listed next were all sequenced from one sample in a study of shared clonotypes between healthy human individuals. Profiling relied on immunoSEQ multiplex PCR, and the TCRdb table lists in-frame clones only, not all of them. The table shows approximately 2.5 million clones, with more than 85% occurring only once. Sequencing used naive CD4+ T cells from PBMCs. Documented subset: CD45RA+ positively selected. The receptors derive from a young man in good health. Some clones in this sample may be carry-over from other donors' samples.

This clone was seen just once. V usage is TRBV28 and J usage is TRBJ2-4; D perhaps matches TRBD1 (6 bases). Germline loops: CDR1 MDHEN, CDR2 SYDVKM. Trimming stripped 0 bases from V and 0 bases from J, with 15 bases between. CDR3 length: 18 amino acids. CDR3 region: CASSLWDSRRLAKNIQYF. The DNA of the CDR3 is TGTGCCAGCAGTTTATGGGACAGCCGACGATTAGCCAAAAACATTCAGTACTTC.

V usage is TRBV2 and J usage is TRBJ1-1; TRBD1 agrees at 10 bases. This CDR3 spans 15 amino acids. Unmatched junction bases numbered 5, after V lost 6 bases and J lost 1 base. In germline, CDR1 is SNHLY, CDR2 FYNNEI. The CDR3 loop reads CASSGQGEWNTEAFF. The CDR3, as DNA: TGTGCCAGCAGCGGACAGGGGGAATGGAACACTGAAGCTTTCTTT.

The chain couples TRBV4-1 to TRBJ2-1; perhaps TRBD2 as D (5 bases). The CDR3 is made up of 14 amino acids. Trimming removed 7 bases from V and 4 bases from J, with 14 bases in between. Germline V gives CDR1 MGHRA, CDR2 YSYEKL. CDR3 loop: CASTPWTSYNEQFF. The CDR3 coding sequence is TGCGCCAGCACCCCGTGGACTTCGTACAATGAGCAGTTCTTC.

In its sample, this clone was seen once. CDR3 in amino acids: CASSLAVTGPNTEAFF. The CDR3 coding sequence is TGTGCCAGCAGCTTAGCTGTAACAGGACCGAACACTGAAGCTTTCTTT. J is TRBJ1-1 and V is TRBV7-9; tentative D call: TRBD1 (5 bases). The V gene's germline CDR1 is SEHNR and CDR2 FQNEAQ (reference sequence). The CDR3 length is 16 residues. Trimming took 0 bases from V and 1 from J, leaving 12 bases between them.

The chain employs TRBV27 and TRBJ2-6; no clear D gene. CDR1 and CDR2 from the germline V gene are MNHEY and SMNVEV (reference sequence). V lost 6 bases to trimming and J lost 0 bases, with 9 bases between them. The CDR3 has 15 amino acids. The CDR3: CASSKEASGANVLTF. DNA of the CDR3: TGTGCCAGCAGCAAAGAGGCCTCTGGGGCCAACGTCCTGACTTTC.

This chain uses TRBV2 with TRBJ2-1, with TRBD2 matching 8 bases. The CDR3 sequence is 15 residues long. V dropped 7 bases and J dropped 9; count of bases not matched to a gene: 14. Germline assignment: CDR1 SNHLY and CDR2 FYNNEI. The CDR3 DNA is TGTGCCAGCACGCCGGGACTAGGGGATTTGAGTGAGCAGTTCTTC. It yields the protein CASTPGLGDLSEQFF.

As DNA, the CDR3 is TGTGCCAGCAAGGCCCAGGCTAACCTGGGCTACACCTTC. The encoded protein is CASKAQANLGYTF. J is TRBJ1-2 and V is TRBV7-2; no clear D gene. V gave up 7 bases and J gave up 8 bases, with 17 bases separating them. Germline CDR1 SGHTA, CDR2 FQGNSA. This CDR3 contains 13 residues.

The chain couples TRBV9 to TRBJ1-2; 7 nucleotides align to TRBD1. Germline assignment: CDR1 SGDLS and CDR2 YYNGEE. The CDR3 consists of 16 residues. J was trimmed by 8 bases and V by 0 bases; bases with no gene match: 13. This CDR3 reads CASSVATGVGGSGYTF. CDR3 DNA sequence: TGTGCCAGCAGCGTAGCTACGGGGGTAGGGGGCAGCGGCTACACCTTC.

CDR3 in amino acids: CASSEFRGGTEAFF. The CDR3 DNA is TGTGCCAGCAGTGAATTCCGGGGTGGTACTGAAGCTTTCTTT. V usage is TRBV6-1 and J usage is TRBJ1-1; D is unclear. Per germline, CDR1 MNHNS and CDR2 SASEGT. This CDR3 is 14 amino acids long. Trimming stripped 2 bases from V and 5 bases from J, with 12 bases between.

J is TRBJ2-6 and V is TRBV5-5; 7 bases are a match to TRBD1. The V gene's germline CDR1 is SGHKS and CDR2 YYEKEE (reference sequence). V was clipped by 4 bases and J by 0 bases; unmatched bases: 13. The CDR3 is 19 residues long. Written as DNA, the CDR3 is TGTGCCAGCAGCAGAAACCCGACAGGGCCGCTCTCTGGGGCCAACGTCCTGACTTTC. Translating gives CASSRNPTGPLSGANVLTF.

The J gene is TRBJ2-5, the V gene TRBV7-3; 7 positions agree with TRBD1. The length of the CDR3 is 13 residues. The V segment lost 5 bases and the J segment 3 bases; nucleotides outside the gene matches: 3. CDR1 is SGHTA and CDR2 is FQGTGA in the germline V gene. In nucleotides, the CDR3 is TGTGCCAGCAGCCGAGGACAGGAAGAGACCCAGTACTTC. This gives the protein CASSRGQEETQYF.

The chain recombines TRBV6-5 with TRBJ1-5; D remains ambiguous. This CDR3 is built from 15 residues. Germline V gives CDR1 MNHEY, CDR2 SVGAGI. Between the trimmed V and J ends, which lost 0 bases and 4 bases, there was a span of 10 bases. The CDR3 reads CASSYSKALNQPQHF. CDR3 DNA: TGTGCCAGCAGTTACTCGAAGGCCTTGAATCAGCCCCAGCATTTT.

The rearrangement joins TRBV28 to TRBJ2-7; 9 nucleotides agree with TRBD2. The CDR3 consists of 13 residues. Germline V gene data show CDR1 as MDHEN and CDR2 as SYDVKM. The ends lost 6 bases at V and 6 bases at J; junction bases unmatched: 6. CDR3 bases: TGTGCCAGCAGAAGGGGGCGGGAGGGCGAGCAGTACTTC. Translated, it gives CASRRGREGEQYF.

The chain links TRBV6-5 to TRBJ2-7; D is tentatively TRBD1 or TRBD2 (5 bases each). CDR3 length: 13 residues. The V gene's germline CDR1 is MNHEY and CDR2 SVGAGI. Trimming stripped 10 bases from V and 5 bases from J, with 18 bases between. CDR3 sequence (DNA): TGTGCCACCCTTTCGGACACCGGGAACGAGCAGTACTTC. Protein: CATLSDTGNEQYF.